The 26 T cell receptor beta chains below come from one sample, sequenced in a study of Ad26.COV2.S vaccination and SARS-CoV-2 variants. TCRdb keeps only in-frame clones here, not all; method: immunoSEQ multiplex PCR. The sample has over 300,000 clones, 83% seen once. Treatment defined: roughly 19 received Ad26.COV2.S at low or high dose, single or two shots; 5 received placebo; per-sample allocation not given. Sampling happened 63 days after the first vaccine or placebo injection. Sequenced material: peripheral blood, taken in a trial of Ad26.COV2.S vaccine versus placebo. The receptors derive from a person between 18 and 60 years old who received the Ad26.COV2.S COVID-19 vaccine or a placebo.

As DNA, the CDR3 is TGTGCCAGCAGCCCTAGGGACAGGGGGGCCACTGAAGCTTTCTTT. This sequence encodes CASSPRDRGATEAFF. The chain combines TRBV9 with TRBJ1-1; TRBD1 matches at 11 bases. Germline-derived CDR1 and CDR2 are SGDLS and YYNGEE. The CDR3 loop spans 15 amino acids. The V segment lost 4 bases and the J segment 4 bases; nucleotides outside the gene matches: 6.

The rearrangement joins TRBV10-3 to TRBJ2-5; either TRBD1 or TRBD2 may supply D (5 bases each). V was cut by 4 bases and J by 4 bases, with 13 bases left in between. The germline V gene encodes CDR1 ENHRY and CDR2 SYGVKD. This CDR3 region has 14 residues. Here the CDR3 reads CAISGRWGPETQYF. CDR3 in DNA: TGTGCCATCAGTGGCAGGTGGGGACCAGAGACCCAGTACTTC.

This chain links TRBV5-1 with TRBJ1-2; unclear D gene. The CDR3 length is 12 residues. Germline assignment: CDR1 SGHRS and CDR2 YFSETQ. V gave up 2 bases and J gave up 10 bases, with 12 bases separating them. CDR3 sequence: CASSLGRTVYTF. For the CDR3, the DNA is TGCGCCAGCAGCTTAGGCAGGACCGTCTACACCTTC.

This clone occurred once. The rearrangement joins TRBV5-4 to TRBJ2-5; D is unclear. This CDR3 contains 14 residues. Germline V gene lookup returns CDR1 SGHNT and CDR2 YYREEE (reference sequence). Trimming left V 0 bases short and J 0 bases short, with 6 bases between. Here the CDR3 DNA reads TGTGCCAGCAGCTTGGCCATGAACCAAGAGACCCAGTACTTC. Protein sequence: CASSLAMNQETQYF.

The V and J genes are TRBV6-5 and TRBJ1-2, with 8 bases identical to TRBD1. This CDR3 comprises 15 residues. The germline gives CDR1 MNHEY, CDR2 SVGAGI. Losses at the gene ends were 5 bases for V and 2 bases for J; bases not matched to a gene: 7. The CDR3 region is CASSRGQGANYGYTF. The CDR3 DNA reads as TGTGCCAGCAGTCGTGGGCAGGGGGCAAACTATGGCTACACCTTC.

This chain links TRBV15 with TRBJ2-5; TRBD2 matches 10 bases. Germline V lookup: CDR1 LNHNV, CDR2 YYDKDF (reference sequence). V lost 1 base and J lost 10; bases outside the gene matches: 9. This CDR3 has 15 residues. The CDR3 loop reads CATSRGLAGDLFQYF. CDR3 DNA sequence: TGTGCCACCAGCAGAGGGCTAGCGGGGGACTTATTCCAGTACTTC.

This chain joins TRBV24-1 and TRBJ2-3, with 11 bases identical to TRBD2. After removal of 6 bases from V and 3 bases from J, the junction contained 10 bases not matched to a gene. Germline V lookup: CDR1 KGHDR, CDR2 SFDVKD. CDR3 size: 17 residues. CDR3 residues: CATSPISASGGTDTQYF. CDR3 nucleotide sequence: TGTGCCACCAGTCCGATTTCAGCTAGCGGGGGGACAGATACGCAGTATTTT.

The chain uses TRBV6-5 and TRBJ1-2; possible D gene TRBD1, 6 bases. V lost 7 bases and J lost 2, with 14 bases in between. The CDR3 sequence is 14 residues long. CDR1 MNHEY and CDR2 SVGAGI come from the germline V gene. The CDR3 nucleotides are TGTGCCAGCATCAGGGGAGGTGTAAACTATGGCTACACCTTC. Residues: CASIRGGVNYGYTF.

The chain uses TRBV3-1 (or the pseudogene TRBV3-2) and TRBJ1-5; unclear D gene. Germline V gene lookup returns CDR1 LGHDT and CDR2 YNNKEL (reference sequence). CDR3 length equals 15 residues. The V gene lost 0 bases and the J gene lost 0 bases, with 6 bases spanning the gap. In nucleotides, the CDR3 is TGTGCCAGCAGCCAAGATACGGGTAGCAATCAGCCCCAGCATTTT. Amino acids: CASSQDTGSNQPQHF.

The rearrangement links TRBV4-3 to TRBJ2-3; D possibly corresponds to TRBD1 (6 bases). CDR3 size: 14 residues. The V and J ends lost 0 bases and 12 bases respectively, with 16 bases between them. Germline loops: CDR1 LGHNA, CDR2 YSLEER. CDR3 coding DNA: TGCGCCAGCAGCCAAGATCCTGGACAGACCCGACAGTATTTT. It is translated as CASSQDPGQTRQYF.

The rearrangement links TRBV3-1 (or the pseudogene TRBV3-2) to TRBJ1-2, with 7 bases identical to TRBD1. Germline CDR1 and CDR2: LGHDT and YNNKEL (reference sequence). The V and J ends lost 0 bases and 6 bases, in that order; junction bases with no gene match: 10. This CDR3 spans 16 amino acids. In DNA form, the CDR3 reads TGTGCCAGCAGCCAAGATACCCGACAGGGCGTCAATGGCTACACCTTC. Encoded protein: CASSQDTRQGVNGYTF.

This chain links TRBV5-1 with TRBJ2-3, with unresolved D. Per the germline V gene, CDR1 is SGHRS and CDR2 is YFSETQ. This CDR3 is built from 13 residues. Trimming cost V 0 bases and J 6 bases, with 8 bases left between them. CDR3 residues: CASSLEIEDTQYF. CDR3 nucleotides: TGCGCCAGCAGCTTGGAGATAGAGGATACGCAGTATTTT.

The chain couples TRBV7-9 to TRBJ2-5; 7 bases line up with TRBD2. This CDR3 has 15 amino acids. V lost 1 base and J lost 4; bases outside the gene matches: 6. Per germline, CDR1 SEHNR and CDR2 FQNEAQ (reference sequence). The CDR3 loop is CASSLGEGLVETQYF. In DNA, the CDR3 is TGTGCCAGCAGCTTAGGGGAGGGGCTGGTAGAGACCCAGTACTTC.

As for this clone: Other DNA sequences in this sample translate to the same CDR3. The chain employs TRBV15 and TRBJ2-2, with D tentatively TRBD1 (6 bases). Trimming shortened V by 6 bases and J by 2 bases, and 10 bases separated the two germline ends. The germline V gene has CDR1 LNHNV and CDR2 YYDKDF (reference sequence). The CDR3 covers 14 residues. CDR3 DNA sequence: TGTGCCACCAGTCTGGGGGCTAACACCGGGGAGCTGTTTTTT. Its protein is CATSLGANTGELFF.

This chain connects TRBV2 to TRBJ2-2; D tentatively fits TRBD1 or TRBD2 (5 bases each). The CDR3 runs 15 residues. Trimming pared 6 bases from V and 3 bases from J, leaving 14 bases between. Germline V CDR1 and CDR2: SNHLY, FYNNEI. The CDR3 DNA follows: TGTGCCAGCAGACGAGGGGCTTTGTACACCGGGGAGCTGTTTTTT. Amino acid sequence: CASRRGALYTGELFF.

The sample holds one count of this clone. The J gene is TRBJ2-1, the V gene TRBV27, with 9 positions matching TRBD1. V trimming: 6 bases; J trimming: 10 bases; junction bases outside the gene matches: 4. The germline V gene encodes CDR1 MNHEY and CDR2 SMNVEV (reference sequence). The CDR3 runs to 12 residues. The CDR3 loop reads CASRTGGSEQFF. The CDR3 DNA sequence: TGTGCCAGCAGGACAGGGGGATCGGAGCAGTTCTTC.

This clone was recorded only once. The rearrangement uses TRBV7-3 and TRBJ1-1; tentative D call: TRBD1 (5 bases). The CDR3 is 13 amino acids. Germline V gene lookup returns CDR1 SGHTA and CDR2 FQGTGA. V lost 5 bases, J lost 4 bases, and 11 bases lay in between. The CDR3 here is CASSPSGTTEAFF. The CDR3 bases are TGTGCCAGCAGCCCCTCGGGGACCACTGAAGCTTTCTTT.

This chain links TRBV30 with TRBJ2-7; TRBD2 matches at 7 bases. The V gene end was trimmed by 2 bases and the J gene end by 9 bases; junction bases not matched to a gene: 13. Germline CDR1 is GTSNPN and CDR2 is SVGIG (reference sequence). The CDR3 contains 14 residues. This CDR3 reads CAWSRGTPGGGQYF. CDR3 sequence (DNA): TGTGCCTGGAGTCGGGGGACTCCGGGGGGAGGGCAGTACTTC. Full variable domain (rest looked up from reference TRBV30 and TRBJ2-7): SQTIHQWPATLVQPVGSPLSLECTVEGTSNPNLYWYRQAAGRGLQLLFYSVGIGQISSEVPQNLSASRPQDRQFILSSKKLLLSDSGFYLCAWSRGTPGGGQYFGPGTRLTVT.

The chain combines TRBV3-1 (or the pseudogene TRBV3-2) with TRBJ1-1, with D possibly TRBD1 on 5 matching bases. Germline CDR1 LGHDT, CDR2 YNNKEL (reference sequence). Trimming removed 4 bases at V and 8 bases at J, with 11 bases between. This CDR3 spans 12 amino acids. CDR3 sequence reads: CASSPRTREAFF. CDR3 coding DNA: TGTGCCAGCAGCCCTAGGACACGAGAAGCTTTCTTT.

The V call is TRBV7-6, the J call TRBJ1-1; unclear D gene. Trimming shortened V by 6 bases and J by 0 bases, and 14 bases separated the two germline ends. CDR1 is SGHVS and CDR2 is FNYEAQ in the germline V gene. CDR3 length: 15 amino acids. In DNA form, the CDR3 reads TGTGCCAGCAGTCTGCTCGGATCCATGAACACTGAAGCTTTCTTT. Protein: CASSLLGSMNTEAFF.

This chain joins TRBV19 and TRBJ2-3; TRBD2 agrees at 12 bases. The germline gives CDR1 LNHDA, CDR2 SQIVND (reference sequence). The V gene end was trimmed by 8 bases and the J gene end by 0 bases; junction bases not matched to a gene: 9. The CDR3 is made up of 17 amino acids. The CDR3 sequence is CASGKRTSGRSTDTQYF. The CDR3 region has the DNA TGTGCCAGTGGAAAACGAACTAGCGGGAGGAGCACAGATACGCAGTATTTT.

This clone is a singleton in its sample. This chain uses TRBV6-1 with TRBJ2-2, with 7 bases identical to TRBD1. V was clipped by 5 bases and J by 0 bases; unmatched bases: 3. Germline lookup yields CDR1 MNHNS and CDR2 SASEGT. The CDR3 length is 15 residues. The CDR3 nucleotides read TGTGCCAGCAGTACGACAGGGCCGAACACCGGGGAGCTGTTTTTT. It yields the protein CASSTTGPNTGELFF.

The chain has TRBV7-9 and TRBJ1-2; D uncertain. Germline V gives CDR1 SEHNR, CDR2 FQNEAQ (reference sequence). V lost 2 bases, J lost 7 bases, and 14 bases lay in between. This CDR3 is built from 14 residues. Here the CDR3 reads CASSLSTNSGGYTF. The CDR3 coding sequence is TGTGCCAGCAGCTTATCGACAAACTCGGGTGGCTACACCTTC.

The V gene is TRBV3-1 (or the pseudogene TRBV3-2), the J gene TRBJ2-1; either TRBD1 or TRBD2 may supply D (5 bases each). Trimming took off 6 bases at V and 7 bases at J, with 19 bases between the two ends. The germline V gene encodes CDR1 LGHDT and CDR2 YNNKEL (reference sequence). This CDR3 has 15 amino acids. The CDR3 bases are TGTGCCAGCAGTATCTCCGGGACCCAAGCAAATGAGCAGTTCTTC. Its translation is CASSISGTQANEQFF.

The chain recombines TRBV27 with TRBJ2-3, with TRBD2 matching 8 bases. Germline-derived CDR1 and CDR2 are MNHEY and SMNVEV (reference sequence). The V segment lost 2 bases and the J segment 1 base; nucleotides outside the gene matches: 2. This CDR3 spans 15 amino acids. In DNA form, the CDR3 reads TGTGCCAGCAGTTTACCGGGGGGGGGCACAGATACGCAGTATTTT. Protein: CASSLPGGGTDTQYF.

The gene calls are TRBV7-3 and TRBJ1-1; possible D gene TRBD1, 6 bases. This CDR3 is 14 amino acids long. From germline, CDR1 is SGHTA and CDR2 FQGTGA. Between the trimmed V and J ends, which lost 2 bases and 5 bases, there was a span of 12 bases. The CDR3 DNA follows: TGTGCCAGCAGCTTATACAGGGAGGGGACTGAAGCTTTCTTT. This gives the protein CASSLYREGTEAFF. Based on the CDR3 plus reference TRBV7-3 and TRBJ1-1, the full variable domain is GAGVSQTPSNKVTEKGKYVELRCDPISGHTALYWYRQSLGQGPEFLIYFQGTGAADDSGLPNDRFFAVRPEGSVSTLKIQRTERGDSAVYLCASSLYREGTEAFFGQGTRLTVV.